This is a list of T cell receptor beta chains from one sample in a study of control samples from healthy donors and cancer patients. The repertoire was sequenced with immunoSEQ multiplex PCR; TCRdb's copy has only in-frame clones and lacks some. Of 120,000 to 150,000 clones in the sample, 85% to 95% were seen once. Sequenced material: blood. The receptors here all came from a man aged 35-49 years in good health. CDR3s include the opening cysteine and the closing phenylalanine or tryptophan. D genes are given only for firm matches. Some rows have no size entry. The others give once, few or many, or a class for an expanded clone.

TRBJ2-2	-	TRBV10-1	-	TGCGCCAGCAGGTTGGACAGCTACACCGGGGAGCTGTTTTTT	CASRLDSYTGELFF
TRBJ1-6	-	TRBV21-1	-	TGTGCCAGCATTAAAGGCCAGTATAATTCACCCCTCCACTTT	CASIKGQYNSPLHF
TRBJ2-4	once	TRBV11-2	-	TGTGCCAGTTCACCGGGCAAAAACATTCAGTACTTC	CASSPGKNIQYF
TRBJ1-1	-	TRBV9	-	TGTGCCAGCAGCGTTCAACCGGGTTCCACTGAAGCTTTCTTT	CASSVQPGSTEAFF
TRBJ2-3	-	TRBV29-1	-	TGCAGCGTTTCAGGGGATCCAGATACGCAGTATTTT	CSVSGDPDTQYF
TRBJ1-5	-	TRBV7-9	-	TGTGCCAGCACCCGAGGCAATCAGCCCCAGCATTTT	CASTRGNQPQHF
TRBJ1-1	-	TRBV7-9	-	TGTGCCAGCAGCCATGACACGCTGAACACTGAAGCTTTCTTT	CASSHDTLNTEAFF
TRBJ2-3	-	TRBV25-1	TRBD2	TGTGCCAGCAGTGAACAGCGGGGATGGGGCACAGATACGCAGTATTTT	CASSEQRGWGTDTQYF
TRBJ1-1	-	TRBV7-8	TRBD1	TGTGCCAGCAGCTCATGGACAGGGGAAGGGAACACTGAAGCTTTCTTT	CASSSWTGEGNTEAFF
TRBJ2-5	-	TRBV4-1	-	TGCGCCAGCAGCCAGGCCGGGACCCCCCAAGAGACCCAGTACTTC	CASSQAGTPQETQYF
TRBJ2-7	-	TRBV29-1	-	TGCAGCGTGGCGGTGGGAGGGGGGACTTACGAGCAGTACTTC	CSVAVGGGTYEQYF
TRBJ2-5	-	TRBV13	TRBD1	TGTGCCAGCAGCTCATGGACAGGGAAAGAGACCCAGTACTTC	CASSSWTGKETQYF
TRBJ2-5	-	TRBV5-1	TRBD2	TGCGCCAGCAGCATATGGCTCGGACTAGATGGGACCCAGTACTTC	CASSIWLGLDGTQYF
TRBJ2-5	-	TRBV28	TRBD1	TGTGCCAGCAGTTTACAGCTAGGGGGCCCCCAAGAGACCCAGTACTTC	CASSLQLGGPQETQYF
TRBJ1-4	-	TRBV5-6	-	TGTGCCAGCAGCCAATTGTTTAAAGGGGGTGCTAATGAAAAACTGTTTTTT	CASSQLFKGGANEKLFF
TRBJ1-1	-	TRBV2	TRBD1	TGTGCCAGCAGTGAAGGGGGACAGGGCAACACTGAAGCTTTCTTT	CASSEGGQGNTEAFF
TRBJ1-2	-	TRBV27	TRBD1	TGTGCCAGCAGTTCTCTCCGGGACAGGAGAAGGCTTAACTATGGCTACACCTTC	CASSSLRDRRRLNYGYTF
TRBJ1-1	-	TRBV4-1	-	TGCGCCAGCAGCCAAGTTTTGAACACTGAAGCTTTCTTT	CASSQVLNTEAFF
TRBJ1-1	-	TRBV6-6	-	TGTGCCAGCAGTTACCATTGGGCCACTGAAGCTTTCTTT	CASSYHWATEAFF
TRBJ1-2	-	TRBV5-6	TRBD1	TGTGCCAGCAGCCCACGATCCGGGACAGTTTTAAACTATGGCTACACCTTC	CASSPRSGTVLNYGYTF
TRBJ1-5	-	TRBV7-9	TRBD1	TGTGCCAGCAGCCACTACGGGGCAGGGGGGAGCAATCAGCCCCAGCATTTT	CASSHYGAGGSNQPQHF
TRBJ1-2	-	TRBV2	TRBD1	TGTGCCAGCAGTTTAACCGCGGGACAGGGAGGCTATGGCTACACCTTC	CASSLTAGQGGYGYTF
TRBJ1-2	-	TRBV6-1	TRBD1	TGTGCCAGCAGTGAGACAGGGAACTATGGCTACACCTTC	CASSETGNYGYTF
TRBJ1-1	-	TRBV12-3/TRBV12-4	-	TGTGCCAGCAGTTTGGGGGATTCCAAAGCTTTCTTT	CASSLGDSKAFF
TRBJ1-4	-	TRBV27	-	TGTGCCAGCACCCTACGGGGGGGGCTAACTAATGAAAAACTGTTTTTT	CASTLRGGLTNEKLFF
TRBJ2-2	-	TRBV27	TRBD2	TGTGCCAGCAGTTTGGGAGGGCCGAACACCGGGGAGCTGTTTTTT	CASSLGGPNTGELFF
TRBJ1-2	-	TRBV19	TRBD1	TGTGCCAGTAGTGCAGGGGGATATGGCTACACCTTC	CASSAGGYGYTF
TRBJ2-7	once	TRBV27	TRBD1	TGTGCCAGCAGTCCTGGGACAGGGGGCGGCGAGCAGTACTTC	CASSPGTGGGEQYF
TRBJ1-2	-	TRBV9	TRBD1	TGTGCCAGCAGCGTAGGGGACAGGGGGGACGGCTACACCTTC	CASSVGDRGDGYTF